This record covers a single T cell receptor (beta chain). Antigen specificity is unknown. Germline CDR1 and CDR2: LGHNA and YSLEER. V was clipped by 0 bases and J by 2 bases, with 13 bases between them. The CDR3 is 16 amino acids. The sample belongs to a study of CD8+ T cells in alopecia areata. Looking at the study overall: It was oral tofacitinib, at 5 to 10 mg twice daily, that treated patients received.

General study findings and limits: Compared with normal scalp, lesional scalp had higher clonality and more expanded CD8+ clones. Shared TCR sequences were less clear between patients than in mice, possibly partly from HLA diversity. Normal skin's resident alphabeta T cells are also sequenced in scalp samples.

RNA was extracted and reverse transcribed into cDNA as the sequencing template. This table comes from immunoSEQ multiplex PCR, and its TCRdb copy is limited to in-frame clones, with some not included. The sample lists about 150,000 clones; around half were seen once. This sequence joins TRBV4-3 and TRBJ1-1; D is possibly TRBD1 (5 bases). The TCR was taken from a human donor with alopecia areata. The sequenced sample was CD8+ T cells sorted from blood, obtained at week 0. CDR3 loop: CASSQDKFDSNTEAFF. The CDR3 DNA reads as TGCGCCAGCAGCCAAGATAAATTTGACAGTAACACTGAAGCTTTCTTT.